One sample yielded the 21 T cell receptor beta chains listed below, sequenced in a study of blood T cell repertoires in COVID-19. TCRdb keeps only in-frame clones here, not all; method: immunoSEQ multiplex PCR. In the table there are roughly 380,000 clones, 88% of which are singletons. The sample taken for sequencing was PBMCs or T cells enriched from blood (not recorded which). All receptors derive from a woman aged 30 to 39 who had been exposed to COVID-19.

The rearrangement joins TRBV29-1 to TRBJ1-5; 7 bases line up with TRBD1. Trimming removed 4 bases from V and 7 bases from J; junction bases left unmatched: 7. CDR1 and CDR2 (germline): SQVTM, ANQGSEA. The CDR3 consists of 13 residues. This chain's CDR3 is CSVVRQGLQPQHF. CDR3 bases: TGCAGCGTTGTGCGACAGGGTTTACAGCCCCAGCATTTT.

This clone was observed a single time. The gene calls are TRBV10-3 and TRBJ2-7, with 14 nucleotides matching TRBD2. Per germline, CDR1 ENHRY and CDR2 SYGVKD. The CDR3 sequence is 14 residues long. Trimming removed 6 bases from V and 5 bases from J; junction bases left unmatched: 3. CDR3 amino acids: CAISVTSGRDEQYF. CDR3 sequence (DNA): TGTGCCATCAGCGTGACTAGCGGGAGGGACGAGCAGTACTTC.

The chain links TRBV5-1 to TRBJ2-3; unclear D gene. This CDR3 comprises 14 residues. Germline V CDR1 and CDR2: SGHRS, YFSETQ. Trimming pared 3 bases from V and 1 base from J, leaving 9 bases between. The CDR3 bases are TGCGCCAGCAGCTCTTCTTTAGGCACAGATACGCAGTATTTT. Translating it yields CASSSSLGTDTQYF.

This chain connects TRBV27 to TRBJ2-1; the D is unclear. CDR1 and CDR2 (germline): MNHEY, SMNVEV (reference sequence). CDR3 length: 14 amino acids. The V and J ends lost 6 bases and 8 bases respectively, with 17 bases between them. This CDR3 is CASRKRVSVHEQFF. The CDR3 nucleotides are TGTGCCAGCAGGAAACGAGTGAGCGTGCATGAGCAGTTCTTC.

The chain employs TRBV29-1 and TRBJ2-1; 7 bases are a match to TRBD2. The CDR3 consists of 15 residues. Germline V CDR1 and CDR2: SQVTM, ANQGSEA. The ends lost 7 bases at V and 0 bases at J; junction bases unmatched: 9. CDR3 protein: CSAIGGGLSYNEQFF. CDR3 nucleotides: TGCAGCGCCATTGGGGGGGGACTCTCCTACAATGAGCAGTTCTTC.

This clone was detected only once. The gene calls are TRBV5-8 and TRBJ2-1; D is possibly TRBD2 (5 bases). Germline values: CDR1 SGHTS, CDR2 YDEGEE. The CDR3 has 14 residues. The germline V and J ends were trimmed by 0 bases and 5 bases, with 9 bases remaining between them. The CDR3 DNA reads as TGTGCCAGCAGCTTGGGCGACTACCACAATGAGCAGTTCTTC. Translating it yields CASSLGDYHNEQFF.

The chain links TRBV18 to TRBJ1-5; 7 bases are a match to TRBD1. V lost 0 bases and J lost 4; bases outside the gene matches: 9. The CDR3 extends over 17 amino acids. The germline gives CDR1 KGHSH, CDR2 LQKENI. In DNA form, the CDR3 reads TGTGCCAGCTCACCACCCTCCCCGACAGGGCGAAATCAGCCCCAGCATTTT. This encodes CASSPPSPTGRNQPQHF.

This chain joins TRBV15 and TRBJ1-6, with D possibly TRBD1 on 5 matching bases. Trimming removed 3 bases from V and 10 bases from J, with 16 bases in between. From germline, CDR1 is LNHNV and CDR2 YYDKDF (reference sequence). The CDR3 runs to 15 residues. The CDR3 loop is CATSREGIQGSPLHF. The CDR3 nucleotides read TGTGCCACCAGCAGGGAGGGAATTCAGGGCTCACCCCTCCACTTT. Supplemented by reference TRBV15 and TRBJ1-6, the full variable domain reads DAMVIQNPRYQVTQFGKPVTLSCSQTLNHNVMYWYQQKSSQAPKLLFHYYDKDFNNEADTPDNFQSRRPNTSFCFLDIRSPGLGDTAMYLCATSREGIQGSPLHFGNGTRLTVT.

This chain uses TRBV28 with TRBJ2-2; D might be TRBD1 (6 bases). The CDR3 length is 13 residues. The V gene lost 9 bases and the J gene lost 3 bases, with 11 bases spanning the gap. Germline CDR1 and CDR2: MDHEN and SYDVKM. DNA of the CDR3: TGTGCCAGTAAGGCAGGGGACACCGGGGAGCTGTTTTTT. Its protein product is CASKAGDTGELFF.

The chain employs TRBV7-3 and TRBJ2-3, with a weak D call TRBD2 (6 bases). Germline loops: CDR1 SGHTA, CDR2 FQGTGA. V was cut by 2 bases and J by 3 bases, with 6 bases left in between. CDR3 length equals 13 residues. CDR3 nucleotides: TGTGCCAGCAGCTTAGGGGGGACAGATACGCAGTATTTT. This codes for CASSLGGTDTQYF.

V usage is TRBV5-1 and J usage is TRBJ2-7; a possible D gene is TRBD2 (5 bases). Germline V gene lookup returns CDR1 SGHRS and CDR2 YFSETQ. There are 14 residues in the CDR3. The germline V and J ends were trimmed by 0 bases and 0 bases, with 7 bases remaining between them. The CDR3 here is CASSLVGSSYEQYF. The CDR3 DNA follows: TGCGCCAGCAGCTTGGTGGGGAGCTCCTACGAGCAGTACTTC.

The V gene is TRBV5-1, the J gene TRBJ2-2, with a possible D match to TRBD2 (8 bases). CDR1 and CDR2 from the germline V gene are SGHRS and YFSETQ. V was shortened by 4 bases and J by 3 bases, with 19 bases between the two germline ends. The CDR3 is made up of 17 amino acids. CDR3 coding DNA: TGCGCCAGCAGCCCTAGGACAGGCGGGGGGCACACCGGGGAGCTGTTTTTT. It specifies CASSPRTGGGHTGELFF.

The CDR3 loop is CASSPGQGDSYEQYF. The DNA of the CDR3 is TGTGCCAGCTCACCAGGTCAGGGGGACTCCTACGAGCAGTACTTC. The chain uses TRBV18 and TRBJ2-7; 7 bases fit TRBD1. The junction had 4 bases not matched to a gene; V was cut back by 2 bases and J by 0 bases. Germline V gene sequence: CDR1 KGHSH, CDR2 LQKENI. The CDR3 is 15 residues long.

This clone occurred once. The chain employs TRBV6-2 or TRBV6-3 and TRBJ1-1; no definite D call. The CDR3 length is 12 residues. V was cut by 2 bases and J by 6 bases, with 7 bases left in between. The germline gives CDR1 MNHEY, CDR2 SVGEGT. The CDR3 DNA follows: TGTGCCAGCAGTTACGGACTCGCTGAAGCTTTCTTT. Its protein is CASSYGLAEAFF.

This clone was recorded once. V gene TRBV6-6 combines with J gene TRBJ2-5, with a possible D match to TRBD1 (7 bases). The CDR3 spans 14 residues. Germline loops: CDR1 MNHNY, CDR2 SVGAGI (reference sequence). The germline V and J ends were trimmed by 3 bases and 4 bases, with 12 bases remaining between them. CDR3 nucleotide sequence: TGTGCCAGCAGTTATGGACAGGAGGGAGAGACCCAGTACTTC. Protein product: CASSYGQEGETQYF.

The chain links TRBV29-1 to TRBJ2-3, with D maybe TRBD2 (5 bases). Germline lookup yields CDR1 SQVTM and CDR2 ANQGSEA. Trimming took off 4 bases at V and 4 bases at J, with 12 bases between the two ends. This CDR3 has 13 residues. The CDR3 bases are TGCAGCGTTGGAGAGGGAGTGGCAGATACGCAGTATTTT. As protein: CSVGEGVADTQYF.

The V gene is TRBV10-1, the J gene TRBJ2-1; D is possibly TRBD2 (5 bases). Germline V CDR1 and CDR2: WNHNN, SYGVQD (reference sequence). The CDR3 is 16 amino acids. Deletions cut 1 base from V and 7 bases from J, with 17 bases between. CDR3 loop: CASSEFTTSKRNEQFF. The CDR3 DNA reads as TGCGCCAGCAGTGAGTTTACAACCTCCAAGCGGAATGAGCAGTTCTTC.

This clone appeared a single time. J is TRBJ1-6 and V is TRBV6-5; 9 nucleotides agree with TRBD1. CDR3 size: 15 residues. The ends lost 2 bases at V and 11 bases at J; junction bases unmatched: 7. Germline CDR1 and CDR2: MNHEY and SVGAGI. CDR3 sequence: CASSYEGQGQTPLHF. The CDR3 DNA reads as TGTGCCAGCAGTTACGAAGGACAGGGGCAGACACCCCTCCACTTT.

This clone showed up just once. The gene calls are TRBV6-5 and TRBJ2-1; 7 bases map to TRBD1. The CDR3 totals 15 residues. Germline assignment: CDR1 MNHEY and CDR2 SVGAGI. V shed 2 bases, J shed 6 bases, and the junction held 7 bases outside the gene matches. The DNA of the CDR3 is TGTGCCAGCAGTTACGGCGACAGGGAGAGCAATGAGCAGTTCTTC. Translation gives CASSYGDRESNEQFF.

The table lists this clone with a count of one. The V call is TRBV28, the J call TRBJ1-5; TRBD1 is a possible D gene (6 bases). The CDR3 contains 21 residues. Trimming cost V 6 bases and J 3 bases, with 33 bases left between them. Looked up from germline, CDR1 is MDHEN and CDR2 is SYDVKM. The CDR3 is CASRSGISGVDSAANNQPQHF. The CDR3 DNA sequence: TGTGCCAGCAGGTCGGGGATTTCTGGGGTGGACAGCGCAGCCAACAATCAGCCCCAGCATTTT.

V usage is TRBV5-4 and J usage is TRBJ2-7, with 8 bases lining up with TRBD1. CDR1 and CDR2 (germline): SGHNT, YYREEE (reference sequence). The CDR3 length is 13 residues. The trim removed 3 bases at V and 5 bases at J, leaving 4 bases unmatched. CDR3 sequence (DNA): TGTGCCAGCAGCTACCAGGGGGCTGACGAGCAGTACTTC. This translates into CASSYQGADEQYF.